This T cell receptor beta chain was recorded in a study of T-cell memory formation after mild COVID-19. On the study more broadly: TCR clusters showed largely donor specificity. Whole-study results and caveats: Clones that contracted from day 15 to 85 were balanced CD4/CD8, while later expanders leaned CD4+.

Trimming pared 2 bases from V and 5 bases from J, leaving 10 bases between. CDR3 length equals 14 residues. From 5'RACE with constant-segment primers came TCR alpha and TCR beta cDNA libraries that carried sample barcodes and UMIs. Via MiXCR, TCRdb re-called the 5' RACE reads, giving one row per CDR3 protein. This repertoire shows some 340,000 distinct CDR3 sequences, 10% to 15% found once; its top ten account for 20% to 25%. In regard to this clonotype: The antigen remains undetermined.

Sequencing was done on a sample of PBMCs or a T cell subset sorted from them (not recorded which). The receptor was isolated from a man aged 18 to 29 who had mild COVID-19 (a few samples of this study predate the infection). Cell type and time point are not known. J is TRBJ2-4 and V is TRBV12-3 or TRBV12-4; D may match TRBD1 or TRBD2 (5 bases each). In DNA, the CDR3 is TGTGCCAGCAGTTTAACGGGGCGTGAAAACATTCAGTACTTC. This encodes CASSLTGRENIQYF.